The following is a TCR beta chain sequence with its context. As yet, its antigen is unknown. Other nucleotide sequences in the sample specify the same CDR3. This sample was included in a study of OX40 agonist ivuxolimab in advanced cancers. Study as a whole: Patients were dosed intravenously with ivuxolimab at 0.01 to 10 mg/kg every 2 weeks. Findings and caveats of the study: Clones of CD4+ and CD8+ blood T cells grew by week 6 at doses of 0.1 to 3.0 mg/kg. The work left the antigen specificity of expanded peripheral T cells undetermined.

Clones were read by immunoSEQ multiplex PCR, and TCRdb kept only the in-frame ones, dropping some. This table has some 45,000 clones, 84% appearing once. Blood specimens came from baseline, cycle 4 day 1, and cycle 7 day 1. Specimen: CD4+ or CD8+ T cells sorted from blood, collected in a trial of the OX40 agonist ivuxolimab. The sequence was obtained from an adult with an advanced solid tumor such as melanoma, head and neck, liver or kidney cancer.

CDR3 protein: CAGDGYTF. The CDR3 DNA reads as TGTGCCGGCGATGGCTACACCTTC. The chain joins TRBV19 to TRBJ1-2; D remains unclear. V lost 11 bases and J lost 6, with 4 bases in between. The CDR3 has 8 amino acids. Germline CDR1 LNHDA, CDR2 SQIVND (reference sequence).